This entry is about one T cell receptor (beta chain). This entry belongs to a study of early T cells in non-severe SARS-CoV-2 infection. In the study overall: Bulk RNA taken from unsorted whole blood was sequenced, leaving chains unpaired.

Germline CDR1 and CDR2: MDHEN and SYDVKM. The CDR3 is 16 amino acids. J gave up 7 bases and V 5 bases, and 12 bases lay outside the gene matches. Individual cDNA molecules each received unique molecular identifiers attached to them. Using its own MiXCR run on the 5' RACE reads, TCRdb lists one record per CDR3 protein. Of tens of thousands of distinct CDR3 sequences listed, about 16% are singletons. The starting material was whole blood, obtained at baseline. The sequence was collected from an adult who was a healthcare worker with PCR-confirmed SARS-CoV-2 infection or an uninfected control (not recorded which). The chain employs TRBV28 and TRBJ1-4; 8 bases line up with TRBD1. Here the CDR3 reads CASSLPGGSKSEKLFF. As DNA, the CDR3 is TGTGCCAGCAGTCTCCCAGGGGGCTCGAAAAGTGAAAAACTGTTTTTT.